A single sample gave rise to the 31 T cell receptor beta chains below, sequenced in a study of identical twins. TCRdb processed the 5' RACE reads anew with MiXCR; each CDR3 protein has one entry. Of more than 400,000 distinct CDR3 sequences listed, 12% to 15% are singletons. In addition, the sample was reused for a study of yellow fever vaccine responses in identical twins.

The specimen sequenced was CD4+ T cells sorted from blood. Source of these receptors: a woman aged 18-35 years in good health.

Only a few counts were recorded for this clonotype. The J gene is TRBJ2-4, the V gene TRBV6-2 or TRBV6-3; the D is unclear. This CDR3 has 14 amino acids. Germline V gene data show CDR1 as MNHEY and CDR2 as SVGEGT. Trimming took off 3 bases at V and 0 bases at J, with 6 bases between the two ends. This CDR3 is CASSYSGAKNIQYF. As DNA, the CDR3 is TGTGCCAGCAGTTATTCAGGAGCCAAAAACATTCAGTACTTC.

This chain connects TRBV20-1 to TRBJ2-1, with D perhaps matching TRBD1 or TRBD2 (5 bases each). The V end was cut by 1 base, the J end by 9 bases, with 13 bases between. The germline V gene has CDR1 DFQATT and CDR2 SNEGSKA (reference sequence). The length of the CDR3 is 13 residues. The CDR3 DNA follows: TGCAGTGCTAGAGGTACCGGGACCTCTGAGCAGTTCTTC. Translating it yields CSARGTGTSEQFF.

The V gene is TRBV14, the J gene TRBJ1-1; the D gene is possibly TRBD1 (5 bases). This CDR3 has 14 residues. V was cut by 0 bases and J by 10 bases, with 15 bases left in between. CDR1 SGHDN and CDR2 FVKESK come from the germline V gene. In DNA, the CDR3 is TGTGCCAGCAGCCAAGACCACAGTAGAGGGACAGCTTTCTTT. Its protein product is CASSQDHSRGTAFF.

The chain employs TRBV2 and TRBJ1-5; 8 nucleotides align to TRBD1. The V and J ends lost 3 bases and 7 bases, in that order; junction bases with no gene match: 5. Per the germline V gene, CDR1 is SNHLY and CDR2 is FYNNEI. The CDR3 length is 14 residues. The CDR3 sequence is CASSDQGAKQPQHF. CDR3 DNA: TGTGCCAGCAGTGACCAGGGGGCAAAACAGCCCCAGCATTTT.

Only a few counts were recorded for this clonotype. The chain employs TRBV29-1 and TRBJ1-1; D is unclear. Trimming cost V 6 bases and J 7 bases, with 18 bases left between them. Germline CDR1 is SQVTM and CDR2 is ANQGSEA. This CDR3 has 13 residues. The CDR3 bases are TGCAGCGTGACCCTTAGGACGGGTTTTGAAGCTTTCTTT. Its protein is CSVTLRTGFEAFF.

This sequence joins TRBV28 and TRBJ2-1; 8 bases agree with TRBD1. The germline V gene encodes CDR1 MDHEN and CDR2 SYDVKM. This CDR3 is built from 16 residues. After removal of 6 bases from V and 2 bases from J, the junction contained 9 bases not matched to a gene. CDR3 in amino acids: CASSPGQGKAYNEQFF. The CDR3 nucleotides are TGTGCCAGCAGCCCCGGACAGGGCAAGGCCTACAATGAGCAGTTCTTC.

The chain combines TRBV28 with TRBJ2-5; the D is unclear. Germline CDR1 MDHEN, CDR2 SYDVKM. This CDR3 has 14 amino acids. V lost 1 base and J 0 bases, leaving 6 bases between the germline ends. CDR3 nucleotides: TGTGCCAGCAGTTTATCGTCATACCAAGAGACCCAGTACTTC. Translation: CASSLSSYQETQYF.

This clonotype has only a few counts. This chain connects TRBV15 to TRBJ1-5; D is perhaps TRBD1 (5 bases). Deletions cut 0 bases from V and 3 bases from J, with 9 bases between. CDR1 and CDR2 from the germline V gene are LNHNV and YYDKDF (reference sequence). The CDR3 extends over 15 amino acids. The CDR3 nucleotides read TGTGCCACCAGCAGAGATGGGGGTAACAATCAGCCCCAGCATTTT. Translation gives CATSRDGGNNQPQHF.

Only a few counts were recorded for this clonotype. V and J are TRBV12-3 or TRBV12-4 and TRBJ1-1, with a tentative D call TRBD1 (6 bases). The CDR3 totals 16 residues. Trimming removed 2 bases from V and 1 base from J, with 14 bases in between. CDR3 residues: CASSLMAGVRNTEAFF. DNA of the CDR3: TGTGCCAGCAGTTTAATGGCAGGGGTTAGGAACACTGAAGCTTTCTTT.

The chain uses TRBV5-8 and TRBJ2-1, with TRBD2 as a possible D gene (5 bases). V lost 0 bases and J lost 8, with 15 bases in between. Germline V gene sequence: CDR1 SGHTS, CDR2 YDEGEE. The CDR3 has 15 residues. Here the CDR3 reads CASSLAGLSGDEQFF. DNA of the CDR3: TGTGCCAGCAGCTTGGCTGGGTTGAGCGGCGATGAGCAGTTCTTC.

This clonotype showed up just a few times. This sequence joins TRBV11-3 and TRBJ2-7, with TRBD1 identical over 7 bases. The CDR3 is 17 residues long. Unmatched junction bases numbered 13, after V lost 1 base and J lost 4 bases. Germline V gene lookup returns CDR1 SGHNT and CDR2 YENEEA. The CDR3 DNA follows: TGTGCCAGCAGCTTAGTCCTCCGACAGGGATCAGATTACGAGCAGTACGTC. Translated, it gives CASSLVLRQGSDYEQYV.

This clonotype turned up a few times. One junction end does not reproduce the germline sequence, and a read error may be involved. The J gene is TRBJ1-4, the V gene TRBV12-3 or TRBV12-4; possibly TRBD1 for D (6 bases). CDR3 size: 14 residues. CDR3 amino acids: CASSGGFTSEKLFF. The CDR3 DNA sequence: TGTGCCAGCAGTGGGGGCTTCACTAGTGAAAAACTGTTTTTT.

This clonotype was observed a handful of times. This chain connects TRBV11-2 to TRBJ1-1; tentative D call: TRBD1 (5 bases). The V end lost 2 bases, the J end lost 12 bases, and 19 bases lay between the germline ends. The germline CDR1 and CDR2 sequences are SGHAT and FQNNGV. The CDR3 covers 14 residues. The CDR3 loop reads CASSLSHSGGDPFF. In DNA, the CDR3 is TGTGCCAGCAGCTTAAGTCATTCTGGGGGAGATCCTTTCTTT.

This clonotype was counted at least ten times. The genes are TRBV12-3 or TRBV12-4 and TRBJ2-2; TRBD1 matches at 7 bases. J was trimmed by 0 bases and V by 5 bases; bases with no gene match: 6. The CDR3 is 16 amino acids. This CDR3 is CASSRQGTTNTGELFF. The CDR3 DNA sequence: TGTGCCAGCAGTCGACAGGGTACCACGAACACCGGGGAGCTGTTTTTT.

This clonotype showed up just a few times. Here the CDR3 reads CSASVGSWETQYF. CDR3 in DNA: TGCAGTGCTAGTGTCGGGAGCTGGGAGACCCAGTACTTC. This chain connects TRBV20-1 to TRBJ2-5, with a weak D call TRBD2 (6 bases). V dropped 3 bases and J dropped 5 bases, with 13 bases sitting between them. Germline loops: CDR1 DFQATT, CDR2 SNEGSKA (reference sequence). The CDR3 is 13 amino acids.

The chain uses TRBV5-4 and TRBJ2-1; 8 nucleotides match TRBD1. Germline V gene lookup returns CDR1 SGHNT and CDR2 YYREEE (reference sequence). CDR3 length equals 13 residues. V was clipped by 6 bases and J by 4 bases; unmatched bases: 3. The CDR3 is CASTGQGYNEQFF. The CDR3 bases are TGTGCCAGCACTGGACAGGGTTACAATGAGCAGTTCTTC.

This clonotype was observed many times. The chain combines TRBV4-1 with TRBJ1-2; unclear D gene. The ends were cut back, 0 bases at V and 0 bases at J, with 20 bases in the middle. There are 19 residues in the CDR3. Germline V gives CDR1 MGHRA, CDR2 YSYEKL. CDR3 protein: CASSQDQPGVGIPNYGYTF. The DNA of the CDR3 is TGCGCCAGCAGCCAAGATCAGCCAGGAGTAGGTATACCTAACTATGGCTACACCTTC.

This chain joins TRBV20-1 and TRBJ2-7; 10 nucleotides line up with TRBD1. The trim removed 3 bases at V and 5 bases at J, leaving 4 bases unmatched. CDR1 and CDR2 from the germline V gene are DFQATT and SNEGSKA (reference sequence). The CDR3 is 13 residues long. The CDR3 protein is CSASRDRGHEQYV. DNA of the CDR3: TGCAGTGCTAGCCGGGACAGGGGCCACGAGCAGTACGTC.

This chain connects TRBV3-1 to TRBJ2-3; D possibly uses TRBD1 or TRBD2 (5 bases each). V was pared by 4 bases and J by 4 bases, with 12 bases between. This CDR3 has 14 residues. Germline-derived CDR1 and CDR2 are LGHDT and YNNKEL (reference sequence). The CDR3 sequence: CASSLRDPSDTQYF. CDR3 DNA sequence: TGTGCCAGCAGCCTCCGGGACCCCTCAGATACGCAGTATTTT.

V gene TRBV5-8 combines with J gene TRBJ2-5; perhaps TRBD1 as D (6 bases). CDR1 is SGHTS and CDR2 is YDEGEE in the germline V gene. CDR3 length: 16 residues. Trimming stripped 5 bases from V and 2 bases from J, with 19 bases between. The CDR3 sequence is CASSSGKGRGQETQYF. In DNA, the CDR3 is TGTGCCAGCAGTTCTGGAAAGGGCAGGGGACAAGAGACCCAGTACTTC.

A few counts support this clonotype. The rearrangement links TRBV6-1 to TRBJ2-1; 12 positions match TRBD2. Germline assignment: CDR1 MNHNS and CDR2 SASEGT. J lost 8 bases, V lost 6 bases, and 11 bases had no gene match. The CDR3 is 16 amino acids. CDR3 residues: CASRSLTSGGSDEQFF. CDR3 nucleotide sequence: TGTGCCAGCAGATCACTGACTAGCGGGGGTTCCGATGAGCAGTTCTTC.

This rearrangement joins TRBV5-1 to TRBJ2-1; the match to TRBD2 covers 10 bases. Trimming removed 4 bases from V and 5 bases from J; junction bases left unmatched: 3. The CDR3 runs to 14 residues. Germline lookup yields CDR1 SGHRS and CDR2 YFSETQ. The CDR3 coding sequence is TGCGCCAGCAGCAGCGGACTAGCGGACAATGAGCAGTTCTTC. This codes for CASSSGLADNEQFF.

J is TRBJ1-5 and V is TRBV7-2, with D unclear. Trimming cost V 8 bases and J 7 bases, with 18 bases left between them. This CDR3 has 14 residues. CDR1 and CDR2 from the germline V gene are SGHTA and FQGNSA. The CDR3 protein is CASGDLGAGQPQHF. DNA of the CDR3: TGTGCCAGCGGGGATCTAGGCGCGGGACAGCCCCAGCATTTT.

This clonotype was seen a few times. The V gene is TRBV4-2, the J gene TRBJ2-7; 7 nucleotides agree with TRBD2. The CDR3 spans 16 residues. Germline V gene sequence: CDR1 LGHNA, CDR2 YNFKEQ. V trimming: 0 bases; J trimming: 0 bases; junction bases outside the gene matches: 5. Here the CDR3 DNA reads TGTGCCAGCAGCCAAGAGGGCGGGGGAGTCTCCTACGAGCAGTACTTC. This sequence encodes CASSQEGGGVSYEQYF.

V and J are TRBV5-6 and TRBJ1-1; 8 nucleotides agree with TRBD1. The V gene's germline CDR1 is SGHDT and CDR2 YYEEEE. The length of the CDR3 is 15 residues. V shed 1 base and J 0 bases; nucleotides not matched to a gene: 2. The CDR3 here is CASSLPGGLNTEAFF. CDR3 coding DNA: TGTGCCAGCAGCTTGCCAGGGGGCTTGAACACTGAAGCTTTCTTT.

This clonotype has only a few counts. V and J are TRBV20-1 and TRBJ2-1; 7 bases fit TRBD2. After removal of 8 bases from V and 10 bases from J, the junction contained 11 bases not matched to a gene. CDR1 and CDR2 from the germline V gene are DFQATT and SNEGSKA (reference sequence). This CDR3 comprises 12 residues. This CDR3 is CSPRSGAREQFF. CDR3 DNA sequence: TGCAGTCCCAGGAGCGGGGCGAGGGAGCAGTTCTTC.

This clonotype was detected a few times. The V and J genes are TRBV28 and TRBJ2-1; a weak D match, TRBD2 (5 bases). Germline V CDR1 and CDR2: MDHEN, SYDVKM. The germline V and J ends were trimmed by 7 bases and 3 bases, with 10 bases remaining between them. The CDR3 extends over 13 amino acids. The CDR3 nucleotides read TGTGCCAGCATCGGACTTGTCTACAATGAGCAGTTCTTC. Amino acid sequence: CASIGLVYNEQFF. The full variable domain, in which reference TRBV28 and TRBJ2-1 provide the parts outside the CDR3, is DVKVTQSSRYLVKRTGEKVFLECVQDMDHENMFWYRQDPGLGLRLIYFSYDVKMKEKGDIPEGYSVSREKKERFSLILESASTNQTSMYLCASIGLVYNEQFFGPGTRLTVL.

In this sample, this clonotype turned up a few times. CDR3 in amino acids: CASSYGGLASDTQYF. The CDR3 coding sequence is TGTGCCAGCAGTTACGGGGGACTAGCGTCAGATACGCAGTATTTT. This chain links TRBV6-5 with TRBJ2-3; 10 positions agree with TRBD2. V trimming: 2 bases; J trimming: 4 bases; junction bases outside the gene matches: 3. CDR1 is MNHEY, CDR2 SVGAGI, per germline. The CDR3 is 15 amino acids.

The chain has TRBV10-3 and TRBJ2-1, with 13 bases lining up with TRBD2. Germline CDR1 ENHRY, CDR2 SYGVKD. The length of the CDR3 is 14 residues. The V segment lost 6 bases and the J segment 8 bases; nucleotides outside the gene matches: 4. The CDR3 is CAIRGGTSGDEQFF. In DNA form, the CDR3 reads TGTGCCATCAGGGGCGGGACTAGCGGGGATGAGCAGTTCTTC.

This clonotype was seen more than once but under ten times. The genes are TRBV10-3 and TRBJ2-3; 9 bases fit TRBD2. V lost 4 bases, J lost 0 bases, and 8 bases stayed unmatched. The CDR3 is made up of 17 amino acids. Germline V CDR1 and CDR2: ENHRY, SYGVKD. CDR3 bases: TGTGCCATCAGTGTAGGGGGACTAGCCCTTAGCACAGATACGCAGTATTTT. Translated, it gives CAISVGGLALSTDTQYF.

Only a few counts were recorded for this clonotype. The V gene is TRBV7-8, the J gene TRBJ1-2, with D perhaps TRBD1 (6 bases). The CDR3 runs to 14 residues. V was cut by 5 bases and J by 10 bases, with 20 bases left in between. Germline CDR1 SGHVS, CDR2 FQNEAQ. Written as DNA, the CDR3 is TGTGCCAGCAGCCCAAAGGCTACGGGACAATACTACACCTTC. It is translated as CASSPKATGQYYTF.